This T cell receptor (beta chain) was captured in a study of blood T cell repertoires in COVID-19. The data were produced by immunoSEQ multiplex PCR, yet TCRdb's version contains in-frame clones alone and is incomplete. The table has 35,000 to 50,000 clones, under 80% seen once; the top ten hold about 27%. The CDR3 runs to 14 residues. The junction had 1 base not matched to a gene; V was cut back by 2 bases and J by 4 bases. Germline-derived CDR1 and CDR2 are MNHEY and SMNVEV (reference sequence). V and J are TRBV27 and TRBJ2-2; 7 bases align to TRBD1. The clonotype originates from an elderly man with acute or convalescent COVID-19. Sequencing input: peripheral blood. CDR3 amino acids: CASSLNRGTGELFF. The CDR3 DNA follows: TGTGCCAGCAGTTTAAACAGGGGCACCGGGGAGCTGTTTTTT.